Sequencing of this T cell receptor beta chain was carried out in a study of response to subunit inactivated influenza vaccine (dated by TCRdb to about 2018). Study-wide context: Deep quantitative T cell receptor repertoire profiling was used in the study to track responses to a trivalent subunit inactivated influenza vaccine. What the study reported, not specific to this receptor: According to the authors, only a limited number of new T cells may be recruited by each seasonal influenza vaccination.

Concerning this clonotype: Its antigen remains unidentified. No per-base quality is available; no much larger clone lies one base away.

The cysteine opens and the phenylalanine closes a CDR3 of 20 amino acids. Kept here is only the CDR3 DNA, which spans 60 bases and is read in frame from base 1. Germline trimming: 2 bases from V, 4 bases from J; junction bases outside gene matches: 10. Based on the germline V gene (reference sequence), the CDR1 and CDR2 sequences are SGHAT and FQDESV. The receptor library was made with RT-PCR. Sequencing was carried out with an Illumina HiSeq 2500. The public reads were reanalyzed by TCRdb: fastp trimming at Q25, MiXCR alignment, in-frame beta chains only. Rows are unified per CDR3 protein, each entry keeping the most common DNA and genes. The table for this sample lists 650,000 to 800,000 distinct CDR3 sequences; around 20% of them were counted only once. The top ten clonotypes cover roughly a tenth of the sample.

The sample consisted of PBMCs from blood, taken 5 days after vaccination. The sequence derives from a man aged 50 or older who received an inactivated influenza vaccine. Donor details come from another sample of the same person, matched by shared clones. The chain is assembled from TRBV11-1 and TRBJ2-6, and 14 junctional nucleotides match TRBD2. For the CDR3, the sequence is CASSLPPGLAGVLGANVLTF. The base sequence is TGTGCCAGCAGCTTACCGCCGGGACTAGCGGGAGTCCTCGGGGCCAACGTCCTGACTTTC.